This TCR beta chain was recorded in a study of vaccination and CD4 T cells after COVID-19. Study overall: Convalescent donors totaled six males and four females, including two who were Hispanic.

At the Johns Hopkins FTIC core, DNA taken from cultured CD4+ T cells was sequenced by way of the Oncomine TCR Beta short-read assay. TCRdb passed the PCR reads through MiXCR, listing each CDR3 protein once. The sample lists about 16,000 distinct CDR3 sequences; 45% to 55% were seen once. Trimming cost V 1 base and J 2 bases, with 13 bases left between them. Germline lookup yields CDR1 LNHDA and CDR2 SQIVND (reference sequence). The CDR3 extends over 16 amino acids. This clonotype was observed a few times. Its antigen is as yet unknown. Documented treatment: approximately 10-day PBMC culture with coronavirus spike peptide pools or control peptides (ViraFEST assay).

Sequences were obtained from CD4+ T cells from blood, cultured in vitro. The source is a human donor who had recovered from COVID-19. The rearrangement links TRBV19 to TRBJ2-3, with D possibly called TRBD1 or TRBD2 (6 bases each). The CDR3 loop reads CASSIGGAGNTDTQYF. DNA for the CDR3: TGTGCCAGTAGTATAGGGGGGGCGGGAAACACAGATACGCAGTATTTT.